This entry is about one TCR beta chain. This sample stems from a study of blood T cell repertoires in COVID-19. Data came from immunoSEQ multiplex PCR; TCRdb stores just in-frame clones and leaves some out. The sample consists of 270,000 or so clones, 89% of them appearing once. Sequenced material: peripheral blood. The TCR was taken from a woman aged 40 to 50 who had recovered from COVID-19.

The chain's CDR3 is CASSIGHGSIAGTGVYSNQPQHF. Written as DNA, the CDR3 is TGTGCCAGTAGTATCGGCCACGGGTCGATAGCAGGGACAGGGGTTTATAGCAATCAGCCCCAGCATTTT. J is TRBJ1-5 and V is TRBV19; 10 bases line up with TRBD1. This CDR3 has 23 amino acids. Germline V lookup: CDR1 LNHDA, CDR2 SQIVND (reference sequence). With V trimmed by 3 bases and J by 0 bases, 23 bases remained unmatched.